This paragraph covers one TCR beta chain sequence. The target antigen is unknown. This sample is drawn from a study of blood T cells in healthy people across ages. Study-wide results and caveats: Fewer expanded clones and more diversity marked long-lived versus aged donors.

The trim removed 4 bases at V and 4 bases at J, leaving 9 bases unmatched. This CDR3 is built from 15 residues. Germline V gene lookup returns CDR1 SGHTS and CDR2 YDEGEE. The use of a sample-barcoded 5' primer and a J-beta primer mix characterized a second PCR of roughly 6 to 11 cycles. MiXCR, applied by TCRdb to the 5' RACE reads, yields one record per CDR3 protein. There are 1.8 million or so distinct CDR3 sequences in the sample; around 42% occur only once, and about 23% lies in the top ten. The V gene is TRBV5-8, the J gene TRBJ1-2; TRBD1 aligns across 8 bases. Sequencing was done on a sample of blood. This receptor was obtained from a human donor in good health. The CDR3 sequence is CASSAYRGKSYGYTF. The CDR3, as DNA: TGTGCCAGCAGCGCATACAGGGGGAAGAGCTATGGCTACACCTTC. Combining the CDR3 with reference TRBV5-8 and TRBJ1-2 gives the whole variable domain EAGVTQSPTHLIKTRGQQATLRCSPISGHTSVYWYQQALGLGLQFLLWYDEGEERNRGNFPPRFSGRQFPNYSSELNVNALELEDSALYLCASSAYRGKSYGYTFGSGTRLTVV.